This TCR beta chain was documented in a study of T cell clonotyping in hematopoietic cell transplantation. The data were produced by immunoSEQ multiplex PCR, yet TCRdb's version contains in-frame clones alone and is incomplete. The sample gives tens of thousands of clones, over 60% of which show up once; approximately 5.9% is in the top ten. This clone is medium-sized (0.01 to 0.1%) in the sample. The sample's time point: recipient sample about 28 days before transplant, after cytoreduction. V lost 6 bases to trimming and J lost 4 bases, with 15 bases between them. Germline lookup yields CDR1 SNHLY and CDR2 FYNNEI. The CDR3 is 14 amino acids.

This sequence originates from a man aged 45 to 65 with myelodysplastic syndrome. Some clones in this sample may be carry-over from other donors' samples. The chain is built from TRBV2 and TRBJ1-2; possible D gene TRBD1, 6 bases. The sequencing here drew on peripheral blood mononuclear cells, taken before stem cell transplant. CDR3 in amino acids: CASRDPGDSYGYTF. The CDR3, as DNA: TGTGCCAGCAGAGACCCAGGGGATTCCTATGGCTACACCTTC.